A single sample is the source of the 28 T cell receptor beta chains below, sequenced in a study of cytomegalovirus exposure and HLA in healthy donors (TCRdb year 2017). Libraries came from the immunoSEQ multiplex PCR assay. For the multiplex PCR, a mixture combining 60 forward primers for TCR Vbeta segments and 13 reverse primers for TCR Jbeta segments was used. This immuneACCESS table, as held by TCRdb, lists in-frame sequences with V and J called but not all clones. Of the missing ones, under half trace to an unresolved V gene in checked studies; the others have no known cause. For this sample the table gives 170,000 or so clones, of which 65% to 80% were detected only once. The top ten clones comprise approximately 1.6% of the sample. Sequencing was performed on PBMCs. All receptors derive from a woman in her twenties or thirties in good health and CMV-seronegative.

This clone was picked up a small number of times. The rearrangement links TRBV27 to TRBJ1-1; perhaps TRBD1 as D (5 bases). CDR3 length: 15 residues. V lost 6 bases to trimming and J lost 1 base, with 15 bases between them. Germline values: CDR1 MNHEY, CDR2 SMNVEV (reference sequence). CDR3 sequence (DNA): TGTGCCAGCAGGCTGATCGGGACTCCGAACACTGAAGCTTTCTTT. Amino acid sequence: CASRLIGTPNTEAFF.

CDR3 loop: CASSLAQGFTGELFF. CDR3 in DNA: TGTGCCAGCAGCTTGGCGCAGGGTTTCACCGGGGAGCTGTTTTTT. V is TRBV5-8 and J is TRBJ2-2; a weak D match, TRBD1 (5 bases). The CDR3 is made up of 15 amino acids. With 0 bases removed from V and 4 bases from J, the gap between germline ends came to 10 bases. Germline values: CDR1 SGHTS, CDR2 YDEGEE.

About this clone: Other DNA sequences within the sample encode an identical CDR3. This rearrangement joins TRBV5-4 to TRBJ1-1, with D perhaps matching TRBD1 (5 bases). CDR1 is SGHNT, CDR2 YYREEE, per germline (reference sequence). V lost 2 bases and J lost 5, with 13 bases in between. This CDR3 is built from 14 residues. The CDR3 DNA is TGTGCCAGCAGCTTAAAACAGGTCGGGACTGAAGCTTTCTTT. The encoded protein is CASSLKQVGTEAFF.

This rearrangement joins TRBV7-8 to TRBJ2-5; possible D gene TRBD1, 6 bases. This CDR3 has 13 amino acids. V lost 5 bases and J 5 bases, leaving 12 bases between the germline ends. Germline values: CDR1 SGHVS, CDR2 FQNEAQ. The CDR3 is CASSPDSSETQYF. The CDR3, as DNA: TGTGCCAGCAGCCCGGACAGTTCGGAGACCCAGTACTTC.

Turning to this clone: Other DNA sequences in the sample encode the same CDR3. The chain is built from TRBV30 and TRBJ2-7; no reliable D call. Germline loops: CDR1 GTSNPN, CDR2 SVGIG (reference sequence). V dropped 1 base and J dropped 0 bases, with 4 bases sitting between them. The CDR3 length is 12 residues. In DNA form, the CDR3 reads TGTGCCTGGAGTGACAGCTCCTACGAGCAGTACTTC. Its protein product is CAWSDSSYEQYF.

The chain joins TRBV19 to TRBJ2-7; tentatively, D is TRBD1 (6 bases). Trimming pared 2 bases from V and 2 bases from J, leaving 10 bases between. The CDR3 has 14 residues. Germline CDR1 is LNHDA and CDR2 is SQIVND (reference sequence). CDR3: CASSIRGGPYEQYF. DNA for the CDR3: TGTGCCAGTAGTATACGTGGGGGCCCCTACGAGCAGTACTTC.

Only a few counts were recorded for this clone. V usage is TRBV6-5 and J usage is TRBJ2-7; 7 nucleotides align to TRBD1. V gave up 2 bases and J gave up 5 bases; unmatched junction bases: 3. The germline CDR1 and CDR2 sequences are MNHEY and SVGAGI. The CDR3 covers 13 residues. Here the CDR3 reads CASSYRGPNEQYF. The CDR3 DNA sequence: TGTGCCAGCAGTTACAGGGGGCCCAACGAGCAGTACTTC.

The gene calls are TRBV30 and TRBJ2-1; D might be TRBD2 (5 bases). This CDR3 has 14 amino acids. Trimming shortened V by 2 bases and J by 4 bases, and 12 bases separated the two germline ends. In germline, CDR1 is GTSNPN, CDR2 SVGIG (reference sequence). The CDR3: CAWSKGVGYNEQFF. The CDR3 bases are TGTGCCTGGAGTAAGGGAGTGGGTTACAATGAGCAGTTCTTC.

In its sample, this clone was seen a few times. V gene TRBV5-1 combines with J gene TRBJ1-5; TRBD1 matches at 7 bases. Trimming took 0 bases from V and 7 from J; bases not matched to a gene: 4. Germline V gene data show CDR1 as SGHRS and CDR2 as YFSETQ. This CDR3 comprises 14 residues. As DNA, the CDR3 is TGCGCCAGCAGCTTGGCAGGGGGTACGCAGCCCCAGCATTTT. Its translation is CASSLAGGTQPQHF.

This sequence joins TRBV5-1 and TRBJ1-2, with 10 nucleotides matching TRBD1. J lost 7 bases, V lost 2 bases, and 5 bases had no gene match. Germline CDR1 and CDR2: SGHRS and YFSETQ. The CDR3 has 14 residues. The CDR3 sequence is CASSFTGTGVGYTF. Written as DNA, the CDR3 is TGCGCCAGCAGCTTTACCGGGACAGGGGTTGGCTACACCTTC.

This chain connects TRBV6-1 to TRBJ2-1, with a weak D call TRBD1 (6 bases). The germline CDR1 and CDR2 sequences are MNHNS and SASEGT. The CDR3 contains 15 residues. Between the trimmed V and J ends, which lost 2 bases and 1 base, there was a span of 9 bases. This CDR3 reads CASSETGMSYNEQFF. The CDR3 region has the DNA TGTGCCAGCAGTGAAACAGGGATGTCCTACAATGAGCAGTTCTTC.

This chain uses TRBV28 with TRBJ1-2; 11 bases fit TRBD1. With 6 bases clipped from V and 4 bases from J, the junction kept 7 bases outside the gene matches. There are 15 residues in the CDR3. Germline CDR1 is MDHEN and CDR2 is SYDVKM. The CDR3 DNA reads TGTGCCAGCAGGCTGGGGACAGGGGGATCCTATGGCTACACCTTC. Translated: CASRLGTGGSYGYTF.

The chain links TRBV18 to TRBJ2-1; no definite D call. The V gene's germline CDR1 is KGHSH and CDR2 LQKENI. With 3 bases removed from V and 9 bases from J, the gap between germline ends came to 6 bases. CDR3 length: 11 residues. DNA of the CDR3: TGTGCCAGCTCACCGGAGCGTGAGCAGTTCTTC. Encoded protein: CASSPEREQFF.

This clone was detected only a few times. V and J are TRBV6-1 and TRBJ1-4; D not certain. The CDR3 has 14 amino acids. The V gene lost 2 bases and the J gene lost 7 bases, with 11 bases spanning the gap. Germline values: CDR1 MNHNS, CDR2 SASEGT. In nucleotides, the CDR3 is TGTGCCAGCAGTGAACAGAGCGGAGGTGAAAAACTGTTTTTT. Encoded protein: CASSEQSGGEKLFF.

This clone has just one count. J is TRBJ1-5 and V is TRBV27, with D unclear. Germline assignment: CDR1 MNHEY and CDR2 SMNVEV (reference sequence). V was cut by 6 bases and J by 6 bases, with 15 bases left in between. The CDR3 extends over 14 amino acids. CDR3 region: CASSQDTGGQPQHF. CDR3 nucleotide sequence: TGTGCCAGCAGCCAAGACACGGGAGGTCAGCCCCAGCATTTT.

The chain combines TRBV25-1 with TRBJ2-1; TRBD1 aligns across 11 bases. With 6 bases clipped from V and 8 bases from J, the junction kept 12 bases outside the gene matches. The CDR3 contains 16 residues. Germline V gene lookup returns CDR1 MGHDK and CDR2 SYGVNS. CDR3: CASRVTRDRGSDEQFF. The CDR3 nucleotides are TGTGCCAGCAGGGTTACTCGGGACAGGGGGAGCGATGAGCAGTTCTTC. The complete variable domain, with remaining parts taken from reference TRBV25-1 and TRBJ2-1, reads EADIYQTPRYLVIGTGKKITLECSQTMGHDKMYWYQQDPGMELHLIHYSYGVNSTEKGDLSSESTVSRIRTEHFPLTLESARPSHTSQYLCASRVTRDRGSDEQFFGPGTRLTVL.

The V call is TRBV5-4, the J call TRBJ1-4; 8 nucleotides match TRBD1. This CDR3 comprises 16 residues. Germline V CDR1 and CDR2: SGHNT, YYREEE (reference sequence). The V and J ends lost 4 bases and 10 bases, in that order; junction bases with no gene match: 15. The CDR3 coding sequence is TGTGCCAGCAGCCCCCGACCAGGGGGCGCTGGGGGAAAACTGTTTTTT. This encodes CASSPRPGGAGGKLFF.

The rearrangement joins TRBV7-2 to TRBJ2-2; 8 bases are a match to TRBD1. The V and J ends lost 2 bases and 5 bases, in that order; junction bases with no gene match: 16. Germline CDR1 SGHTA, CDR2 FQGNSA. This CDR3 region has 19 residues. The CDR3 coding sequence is TGTGCCAGCAGCTTACGGGGTGCAGGGGGCAGGGGTGTAACCGGGGAGCTGTTTTTT. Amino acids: CASSLRGAGGRGVTGELFF. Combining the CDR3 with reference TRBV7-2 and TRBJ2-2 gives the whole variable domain GAGVSQSPSNKVTEKGKDVELRCDPISGHTALYWYRQSLGQGLEFLIYFQGNSAPDKSGLPSDRFSAERTGGSVSTLTIQRTQQEDSAVYLCASSLRGAGGRGVTGELFFGEGSRLTVL.

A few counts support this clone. This chain's CDR3 is CASSSVGQGGTTYEQYF. The CDR3 coding sequence is TGTGCCAGCAGTTCAGTCGGACAGGGGGGAACGACGTACGAGCAGTACTTC. The chain links TRBV28 to TRBJ2-7, with 10 bases lining up with TRBD1. V was pared by 4 bases and J by 4 bases, with 13 bases of the junction left unmatched. The CDR3 has 17 amino acids. Looked up from germline, CDR1 is MDHEN and CDR2 is SYDVKM.

DNA for the CDR3: TGTGCCAGTAGTATAGAGAGCCAGCCCCAGCATTTT. Protein: CASSIESQPQHF. This chain links TRBV19 with TRBJ1-5, with D unresolved. Germline loops: CDR1 LNHDA, CDR2 SQIVND (reference sequence). This CDR3 has 12 residues. V gave up 0 bases and J gave up 7 bases, with 4 bases separating them.

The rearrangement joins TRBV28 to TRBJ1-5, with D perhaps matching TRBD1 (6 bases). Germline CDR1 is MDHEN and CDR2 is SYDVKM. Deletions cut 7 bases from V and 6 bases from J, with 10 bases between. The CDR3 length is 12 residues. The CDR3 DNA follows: TGTGCCAGCACTACAGGGAGTCAGCCCCAGCATTTT. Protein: CASTTGSQPQHF.

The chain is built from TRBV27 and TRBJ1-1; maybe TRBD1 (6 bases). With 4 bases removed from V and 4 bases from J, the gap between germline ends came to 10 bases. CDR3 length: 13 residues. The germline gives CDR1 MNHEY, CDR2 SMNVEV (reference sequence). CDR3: CASSWVGGTEAFF. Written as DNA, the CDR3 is TGTGCCAGCAGTTGGGTAGGGGGCACTGAAGCTTTCTTT.

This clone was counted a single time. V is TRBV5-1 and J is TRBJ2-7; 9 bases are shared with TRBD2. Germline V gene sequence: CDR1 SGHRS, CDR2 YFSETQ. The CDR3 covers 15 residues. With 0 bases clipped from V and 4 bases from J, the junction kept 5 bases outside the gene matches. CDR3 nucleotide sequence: TGCGCCAGCAGCTTGGACAGCGGGAGGATGTACGAGCAGTACTTC. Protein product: CASSLDSGRMYEQYF. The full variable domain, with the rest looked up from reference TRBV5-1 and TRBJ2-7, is KAGVTQTPRYLIKTRGQQVTLSCSPISGHRSVSWYQQTPGQGLQFLFEYFSETQRNKGNFPGRFSGRQFSNSRSEMNVSTLELGDSALYLCASSLDSGRMYEQYFGPGTRLTVT.

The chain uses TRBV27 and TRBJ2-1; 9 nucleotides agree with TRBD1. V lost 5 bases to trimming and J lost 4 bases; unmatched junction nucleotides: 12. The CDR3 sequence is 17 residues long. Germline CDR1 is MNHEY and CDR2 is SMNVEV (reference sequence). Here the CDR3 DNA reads TGTGCCAGCAGTCGAATCTTACAGGGGGCCAGGTACAATGAGCAGTTCTTC. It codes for CASSRILQGARYNEQFF.

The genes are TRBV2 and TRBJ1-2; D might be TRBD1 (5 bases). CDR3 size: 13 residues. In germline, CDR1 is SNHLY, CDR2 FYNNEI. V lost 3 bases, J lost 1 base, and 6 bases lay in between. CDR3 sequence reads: CASSEQGNYGYTF. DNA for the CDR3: TGTGCCAGCAGTGAGCAGGGTAACTATGGCTACACCTTC.

CDR3 in DNA: TGCGCCAGCAGCTTCTTAACCGGGACACAATACGAGCAGTACTTC. Protein product: CASSFLTGTQYEQYF. The J gene is TRBJ2-7, the V gene TRBV5-1; D is perhaps TRBD1 (6 bases). The CDR3 totals 15 residues. The germline V gene has CDR1 SGHRS and CDR2 YFSETQ. The V end lost 2 bases, the J end lost 4 bases, and 16 bases lay between the germline ends.

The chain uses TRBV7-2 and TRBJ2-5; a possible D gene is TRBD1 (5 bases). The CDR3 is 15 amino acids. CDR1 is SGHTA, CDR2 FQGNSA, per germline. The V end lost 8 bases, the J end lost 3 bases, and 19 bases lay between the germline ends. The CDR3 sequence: CASGQRVHNEETQYF. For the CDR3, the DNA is TGTGCCAGCGGACAACGGGTCCACAATGAAGAGACCCAGTACTTC.

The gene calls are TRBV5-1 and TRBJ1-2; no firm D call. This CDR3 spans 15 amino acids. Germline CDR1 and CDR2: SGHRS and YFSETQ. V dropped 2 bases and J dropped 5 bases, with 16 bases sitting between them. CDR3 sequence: CASSLTETDLYGYTF. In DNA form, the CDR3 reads TGCGCCAGCAGCTTAACTGAAACAGATTTATATGGCTACACCTTC.